The 25 T cell receptor beta chains below were found in one sample sequenced in a study of blood T cells in healthy people across ages. For the second PCR, which ran for roughly 7 to 11 cycles, a sample-barcoded 5' primer and a J-beta primer mix were used. TCRdb redid the calling of the 5' RACE reads with MiXCR, one entry per CDR3 protein. The sample lists 1.5 million to 2 million distinct CDR3 sequences; 28% were seen once. Sequenced: blood. The receptors originated from a woman aged 25 to 39 in good health.

This chain uses TRBV20-1 with TRBJ1-1; D is ambiguous. Germline CDR1 is DFQATT and CDR2 is SNEGSKA (reference sequence). V dropped 5 bases and J dropped 3 bases, with 13 bases sitting between them. The CDR3 is made up of 13 amino acids. The CDR3 is CSAYGKVDTEAFF. DNA of the CDR3: TGCAGTGCTTACGGTAAGGTGGACACTGAAGCTTTCTTT.

Remarks on this clonotype: A much bigger clone sits one base away, suggesting this may be a read error. The genes are TRBV12-3 or TRBV12-4 and TRBJ2-3; 10 bases are shared with TRBD2. With V trimmed by 3 bases and J by 10 bases, 10 bases remained unmatched. The length of the CDR3 is 15 residues. CDR3 sequence reads: CASSFRTSGPDAQYF. The CDR3 nucleotides are TGTGCCAGCAGTTTTAGGACTAGCGGACCCGATGCGCAGTATTTT.

This clonotype was counted ten times or more. One end of the junction is discordant with germline, which a read error may explain. This chain uses TRBV4-3 with TRBJ2-6; D may be TRBD2 (7 bases). The CDR3 consists of 15 residues. In germline, CDR1 is LGHNA, CDR2 YSLEER. The CDR3 DNA reads TGCGCCAGCAGCGATAGCGGCGCGGGGGCCAACTTCCTGACTTTC. Its translation is CASSDSGAGANFLTF.

This clonotype has just a few counts. V usage is TRBV7-2 and J usage is TRBJ2-7; 9 bases are a match to TRBD2. The V gene end was trimmed by 1 base and the J gene end by 7 bases; junction bases not matched to a gene: 8. CDR1 SGHTA and CDR2 FQGNSA come from the germline V gene. This CDR3 comprises 15 residues. In DNA form, the CDR3 reads TGTGCCAGCAGCTTAGTAGGCGGGAGGGCTCAAGAGCAGTACTTC. This encodes CASSLVGGRAQEQYF.

The chain has TRBV20-1 and TRBJ1-2, with D possibly TRBD1 on 5 matching bases. The CDR3 length is 12 residues. Germline CDR1 and CDR2: DFQATT and SNEGSKA (reference sequence). Trimming cost V 8 bases and J 2 bases, with 12 bases left between them. The CDR3 DNA is TGCAGTCCTGGGGGACTGAACTATGGCTACACCTTC. Translating gives CSPGGLNYGYTF.

V is TRBV7-2 and J is TRBJ2-7; 9 nucleotides agree with TRBD1. Germline lookup yields CDR1 SGHTA and CDR2 FQGNSA. Trimming at V came to 3 bases and at J to 3 bases, leaving 15 bases not matched to a gene. The CDR3 length is 18 residues. The CDR3: CASSFPRGSGTGIYEQYF. The CDR3 DNA reads as TGTGCCAGCAGCTTCCCTAGGGGCTCGGGGACAGGGATCTACGAGCAGTACTTC.

This clonotype was detected ten times or more. The chain recombines TRBV5-1 with TRBJ2-7; 8 positions match TRBD1. The CDR3 covers 13 residues. The germline V gene encodes CDR1 SGHRS and CDR2 YFSETQ. V lost 3 bases, J lost 4 bases, and 3 bases stayed unmatched. The CDR3 sequence: CASSSGQVYEQYF. In DNA, the CDR3 is TGCGCCAGCAGCTCGGGACAGGTTTACGAGCAGTACTTC.

This clonotype has a count of ten or more. This chain connects TRBV14 to TRBJ2-5; D unclear. The V and J ends lost 6 bases and 5 bases respectively, with 13 bases between them. The CDR3 runs 13 residues. Germline loops: CDR1 SGHDN, CDR2 FVKESK. CDR3 bases: TGTGCCAGCAGACATGACTCTTGGGAGACCCAGTACTTC. It is translated as CASRHDSWETQYF.

Ten or more counts support this clonotype. The germline gene is not matched at one end of the junction; a read error may be the cause. The genes are TRBV5-1 and TRBJ2-5; 13 bases line up with TRBD2. CDR1 is SGHRS and CDR2 is YFSETQ in the germline V gene. CDR3 length: 15 residues. The DNA of the CDR3 is TGTGCCAGCAGCTTAGGGACTAGCGGGGAAGAGACCCAGTACTTC. It specifies CASSLGTSGEETQYF. Complete variable domain (other parts from reference TRBV5-1 and TRBJ2-5): KAGVTQTPRYLIKTRGQQVTLSCSPISGHRSVSWYQQTPGQGLQFLFEYFSETQRNKGNFPGRFSGRQFSNSRSEMNVSTLELGDSALYLCASSLGTSGEETQYFGPGTRLLVL.

Only a few counts were recorded for this clonotype. The junction departs from germline at one end; a sequencing error may be responsible. The chain uses TRBV29-1 and TRBJ1-2; D is perhaps TRBD1 (6 bases). The CDR3 is 11 residues long. The V gene's germline CDR1 is SQVTM and CDR2 ANQGSEA. This chain's CDR3 is CNVQSGDGYTF. The CDR3 bases are TGCAACGTTCAGTCAGGGGATGGCTACACCTTC.

This clonotype has a count of ten or more. The chain is built from TRBV29-1 and TRBJ2-7; D may correspond to TRBD1 or TRBD2 (5 bases each). V lost 4 bases and J 7 bases, leaving 20 bases between the germline ends. There are 14 residues in the CDR3. The V gene's germline CDR1 is SQVTM and CDR2 ANQGSEA. The CDR3 here is CSVGPPWGEGEQYF. In DNA, the CDR3 is TGCAGCGTTGGCCCTCCATGGGGAGAGGGGGAGCAGTACTTC.

The gene calls are TRBV5-1 and TRBJ2-1; 7 bases map to TRBD2. The CDR3 has 15 residues. The junction had 9 bases not matched to a gene; V was cut back by 4 bases and J by 5 bases. The germline gives CDR1 SGHRS, CDR2 YFSETQ. This CDR3 is CASSMAAGPNNEQFF. In DNA, the CDR3 is TGCGCCAGCAGCATGGCAGCGGGACCGAACAATGAGCAGTTCTTC.

This chain links TRBV11-2 with TRBJ1-1, with TRBD1 identical over 7 bases. V gave up 1 base and J gave up 4 bases; unmatched junction bases: 6. The CDR3 runs to 15 residues. From germline, CDR1 is SGHAT and CDR2 FQNNGV. This CDR3 reads CASSLGYDRVTEAFF. CDR3 DNA: TGTGCCAGCAGCTTAGGATATGACAGGGTCACTGAAGCTTTCTTT. Looking up the rest from reference TRBV11-2 and TRBJ1-1 gives the full variable domain: EAGVAQSPRYKIIEKRQSVAFWCNPISGHATLYWYQQILGQGPKLLIQFQNNGVVDDSQLPKDRFSAERLKGVDSTLKIQPAKLEDSAVYLCASSLGYDRVTEAFFGQGTRLTVV.

The chain couples TRBV15 to TRBJ2-3; 12 bases are shared with TRBD1. The CDR3 is 14 amino acids. V gave up 8 bases and J gave up 4 bases; unmatched junction bases: 4. The germline CDR1 and CDR2 sequences are LNHNV and YYDKDF (reference sequence). CDR3 sequence reads: CATRRDRGPDTQYF. DNA of the CDR3: TGTGCCACCCGACGGGACAGGGGGCCAGATACGCAGTATTTT.

This chain uses TRBV11-2 with TRBJ2-3, with D maybe TRBD1 (5 bases). Deletions cut 2 bases from V and 0 bases from J, with 9 bases between. This CDR3 has 15 amino acids. CDR1 is SGHAT, CDR2 FQNNGV, per germline. The CDR3 bases are TGTGCCAGCAGCTTAATGGGGCATAGCACAGATACGCAGTATTTT. It specifies CASSLMGHSTDTQYF. Drawing the rest from reference TRBV11-2 and TRBJ2-3, the complete variable domain is EAGVAQSPRYKIIEKRQSVAFWCNPISGHATLYWYQQILGQGPKLLIQFQNNGVVDDSQLPKDRFSAERLKGVDSTLKIQPAKLEDSAVYLCASSLMGHSTDTQYFGPGTRLTVL.

This clonotype was seen ten or more times. The chain employs TRBV20-1 and TRBJ2-5; D may correspond to TRBD1 or TRBD2 (6 bases each). Trimming pared 6 bases from V and 7 bases from J, leaving 21 bases between. The CDR3 totals 14 residues. Looked up from germline, CDR1 is DFQATT and CDR2 is SNEGSKA (reference sequence). DNA of the CDR3: TGCAGTGCGCGCGAATCTGGGGGGCGGACGACCCAGTACTTC. It is translated as CSARESGGRTTQYF.

The chain couples TRBV10-3 to TRBJ2-3, with D possibly being TRBD2 (5 bases). V shed 2 bases and J shed 8 bases, with 20 bases lying between them. CDR1 and CDR2 from the germline V gene are ENHRY and SYGVKD. The CDR3 totals 16 residues. The CDR3 reads CAISETWRGDGSTQYF. The CDR3 DNA is TGTGCCATCAGTGAGACCTGGCGAGGCGATGGGAGTACGCAGTATTTT.

The chain recombines TRBV5-1 with TRBJ2-1; TRBD1 aligns across 7 bases. J was trimmed by 3 bases and V by 6 bases; bases with no gene match: 9. CDR3 length: 15 residues. The germline gives CDR1 SGHRS, CDR2 YFSETQ. CDR3: CASTAGTAVYNEQFF. CDR3 sequence (DNA): TGCGCCAGCACCGCCGGGACAGCCGTCTACAATGAGCAGTTCTTC.

This chain links TRBV6-5 with TRBJ2-3; D possibly corresponds to TRBD2 (7 bases). Trimming cost V 4 bases and J 7 bases, with 27 bases left between them. This CDR3 is built from 18 residues. CDR1 is MNHEY, CDR2 SVGAGI, per germline. DNA of the CDR3: TGTGCCAGCAGTTCCCAGCCCGGGGGGTCAGGCACAGGGTATACGCAGTATTTT. It encodes CASSSQPGGSGTGYTQYF.

With respect to this clonotype: Its ends do not fully match the called genes, so a read error is possible. V and J are TRBV7-9 and TRBJ2-1; no clear D gene. Germline V lookup: CDR1 SEHNR, CDR2 FQNEAQ (reference sequence). The CDR3 loop spans 14 amino acids. The CDR3 bases are TGTGTCAGCAGCTGGTCATCTCCGTACAATGAGCAGTTCTTC. Translating it yields CVSSWSSPYNEQFF.

Regarding this clonotype: Relative to the germline gene, one junction end is altered; a read error may explain this. CDR3 residues: CASSLLGGGADGHTF. The CDR3 nucleotides are TGTGCCAGCAGTTTACTGGGAGGGGGCGCGGATGGCCACACCTTC. The chain uses TRBV12-3 or TRBV12-4 and TRBJ1-2, with 7 bases lining up with TRBD1. The CDR3 totals 15 residues.

Regarding this clonotype: One junction end disagrees with the germline gene, perhaps due to a read error. This chain connects TRBV2 to TRBJ2-5, with a tentative D call TRBD1 (5 bases). Germline V lookup: CDR1 SNHLY, CDR2 FYNNEI. The CDR3 has 15 residues. The DNA for the CDR3 is TGTGCCGGCAGTCCCCTTCCGGACATAGAAGAGACCCAGTACTTC. Protein sequence: CAGSPLPDIEETQYF.

Note on this clonotype: The junction differs from germline at one of its ends, possibly a read error. The chain has TRBV2 and TRBJ2-7; 7 bases are shared with TRBD2. There are 13 residues in the CDR3. Germline V gives CDR1 SNHLY, CDR2 FYNNEI. This CDR3 reads CATSYKREYEQYF. CDR3 nucleotides: TGTGCCACCAGTTACAAGCGGGAATACGAGCAGTACTTC.

About this clonotype itself: Sequence at one end of the junction differs from germline and may be a read error. CDR3 sequence reads: CATSGSPQGTDTRYF. CDR3 DNA sequence: TGTGCCACCAGTGGGAGTCCTCAGGGGACAGATACGCGGTATTTT. The chain combines TRBV24-1 with TRBJ2-3, with 7 bases aligning to TRBD1. The CDR3 is 15 residues long. CDR1 and CDR2 from the germline V gene are KGHDR and SFDVKD.

This clonotype showed up just a few times. Since a much larger clone is just one base distant, this may be a read error. The V and J genes are TRBV20-1 and TRBJ2-6, with a weak D call TRBD2 (6 bases). This CDR3 contains 15 residues. Germline V CDR1 and CDR2: DFQATT, SNEGSKA (reference sequence). In DNA form, the CDR3 reads TGCAGTGCTAGAGTACAAGGGACTGGGGCCAACGTCCGGACTTTC. As protein: CSARVQGTGANVRTF.